These 24 T cell receptor beta chains originate from one sample sequenced in a study of patients and donors after allogeneic stem cell transplantation. Using its own MiXCR run on the RT-PCR reads, TCRdb lists one record per CDR3 protein. This table has hundreds of thousands of distinct CDR3 sequences, 13% to 15% appearing once. Input material: blood, either unsorted or a sorted T cell fraction (not recorded which). These receptors all come from a human donor who was either an allogeneic HSCT recipient or a stem cell or donor lymphocyte infusion donor (not recorded which). It is not recorded whose cells these are; they may come from a transplant donor.

This chain uses TRBV19 with TRBJ1-1; D remains ambiguous. Germline-derived CDR1 and CDR2 are LNHDA and SQIVND (reference sequence). With 2 bases removed from V and 1 base from J, the gap between germline ends came to 8 bases. The CDR3 covers 14 residues. CDR3 amino acids: CASSINGRNTEAFF. The CDR3 DNA sequence: TGTGCCAGTAGTATAAACGGACGGAACACTGAAGCTTTCTTT.

This clonotype was picked up a small number of times. The chain is built from TRBV29-1 and TRBJ1-1, with 7 bases fitting TRBD1. Germline CDR1 SQVTM, CDR2 ANQGSEA. CDR3 size: 11 residues. The V and J ends lost 5 bases and 7 bases, in that order; junction bases with no gene match: 4. The CDR3 is CSVRDSIEAFF. As DNA, the CDR3 is TGCAGCGTTCGGGACAGTATTGAAGCTTTCTTT.

For the CDR3, the DNA is TGTGCCACCAGTGATTCCCGAAAGACCGGGGAGCTGTTTTTT. This translates into CATSDSRKTGELFF. This chain connects TRBV24-1 to TRBJ2-2, with no clear D. CDR1 and CDR2 (germline): KGHDR, SFDVKD. The CDR3 spans 14 residues. Trimming cost V 2 bases and J 5 bases, with 8 bases left between them.

DNA for the CDR3: TGTGCCAGCAGTCCCGGGAGTCAGGGCGGCACCGGGGAGCTGTTTTTT. As protein: CASSPGSQGGTGELFF. The chain links TRBV11-3 to TRBJ2-2; possible D gene TRBD2, 6 bases. The ends were cut back, 6 bases at V and 4 bases at J, with 18 bases in the middle. The CDR3 is 16 residues long. Germline V gene data show CDR1 as SGHNT and CDR2 as YENEEA. The variable domain in full, with the rest retrieved from reference TRBV11-3 and TRBJ2-2, is EAGVVQSPRYKIIEKKQPVAFWCNPISGHNTLYWYLQNLGQGPELLIRYENEEAVDDSQLPKDRFSAERLKGVDSTLKIQPAELGDSAVYLCASSPGSQGGTGELFFGEGSRLTVL.

In this sample, this clonotype turned up many times. The V and J genes are TRBV7-2 and TRBJ2-2; the D is unclear. V lost 2 bases, J lost 4 bases, and 2 bases lay in between. Germline CDR1 reads SGHTA; CDR2 reads FQGNSA. CDR3 size: 12 residues. The CDR3 DNA reads as TGTGCCAGCAGCTTAAGCACCGGGGAGCTGTTTTTT. This translates into CASSLSTGELFF.

This clonotype was seen at least ten times. The V call is TRBV11-2, the J call TRBJ2-1; 8 bases align to TRBD1. This CDR3 spans 15 amino acids. Germline loops: CDR1 SGHAT, CDR2 FQNNGV. Unmatched junction bases numbered 10, after V lost 5 bases and J lost 7 bases. The CDR3 spells CASSAGTGSLNEQFF. The CDR3 bases are TGTGCCAGCAGCGCCGGGACAGGTTCCCTGAATGAGCAGTTCTTC.

The chain links TRBV5-6 to TRBJ1-6; tentatively, D is TRBD1 (5 bases). Looked up from germline, CDR1 is SGHDT and CDR2 is YYEEEE. This CDR3 has 12 residues. V gave up 2 bases and J gave up 9 bases, with 6 bases separating them. CDR3 sequence: CASSFQGSPLHF. The CDR3 coding sequence is TGTGCCAGCAGCTTTCAGGGTTCACCCCTCCACTTT.

This clonotype occurred a few times. A junction end diverges from the germline sequence, so it may reflect a read error. The CDR3 sequence is CSARALGNTIYF. The CDR3 nucleotides read TGCAGTGCCAGAGCACTTGGAAACACCATATATTTT. The chain employs TRBV20-1 and TRBJ1-3, with unresolved D. Germline CDR1 is DFQATT and CDR2 is SNEGSKA (reference sequence). The CDR3 spans 12 residues.

This clonotype was recorded many times. The chain joins TRBV18 to TRBJ1-1; TRBD1 aligns across 8 bases. This CDR3 is 16 amino acids long. V shed 2 bases and J 0 bases; nucleotides not matched to a gene: 5. CDR1 is KGHSH, CDR2 LQKENI, per germline. The CDR3 nucleotides are TGTGCCAGCTCACCAGGCAGGGGGCCAGTGAACACTGAAGCTTTCTTT. It codes for CASSPGRGPVNTEAFF.

This clonotype has at least ten counts. The chain is built from TRBV29-1 and TRBJ2-1; 11 bases are shared with TRBD2. Germline trimming cut 4 bases from V and 1 base from J; bases unmatched to any gene: 9. The germline V gene has CDR1 SQVTM and CDR2 ANQGSEA. The CDR3 covers 17 residues. CDR3 protein: CSVVGTSGTFSYNEQFF. In DNA form, the CDR3 reads TGCAGCGTTGTGGGGACTAGCGGCACTTTTTCCTACAATGAGCAGTTCTTC.

The gene calls are TRBV20-1 and TRBJ2-1; the match to TRBD2 covers 11 bases. The CDR3 consists of 14 residues. CDR1 and CDR2 from the germline V gene are DFQATT and SNEGSKA (reference sequence). V was pared by 2 bases and J by 12 bases, with 9 bases of the junction left unmatched. The CDR3 spells CSARSPSGGRRQFF. For the CDR3, the DNA is TGCAGTGCTAGATCTCCTAGCGGGGGGCGCAGGCAGTTCTTC.

This clonotype was seen ten or more times. The CDR3 loop is CASSSYGTATQAYGYTF. CDR3 nucleotide sequence: TGCGCCAGCAGCTCCTACGGGACAGCGACTCAAGCCTATGGCTACACCTTC. The rearrangement links TRBV5-1 to TRBJ1-2; 7 nucleotides match TRBD1. The J segment lost 4 bases and the V segment lost 3 bases, leaving 15 bases of the junction unmatched. In germline, CDR1 is SGHRS, CDR2 YFSETQ. The CDR3 runs 17 residues.

The genes are TRBV30 and TRBJ2-6; D might be TRBD1 (6 bases). The CDR3 runs to 14 residues. The V end was cut by 2 bases, the J end by 10 bases, with 15 bases between. Germline V gives CDR1 GTSNPN, CDR2 SVGIG (reference sequence). The CDR3, as DNA: TGTGCCTGGAGTCCGATGGGGGCGAGGAACGTCCTGACTTTC. It codes for CAWSPMGARNVLTF.

This chain joins TRBV9 and TRBJ1-3; no definite D call. This CDR3 region has 13 residues. CDR1 and CDR2 (germline): SGDLS, YYNGEE. V was cut by 4 bases and J by 0 bases, with 5 bases left in between. CDR3 sequence: CASSSLSGNTIYF. The CDR3 bases are TGTGCCAGCAGCTCCCTCTCTGGAAACACCATATATTTT. Variable domain in full (rest from reference TRBV9 and TRBJ1-3): DSGVTQTPKHLITATGQRVTLRCSPRSGDLSVYWYQQSLDQGLQFLIQYYNGEERAKGNILERFSAQQFPDLHSELNLSSLELGDSALYFCASSSLSGNTIYFGEGSWLTVV.

This chain connects TRBV6-1 to TRBJ2-3; possible D gene TRBD2, 5 bases. V lost 4 bases, J lost 4 bases, and 18 bases lay in between. CDR1 and CDR2 from the germline V gene are MNHNS and SASEGT. The CDR3 has 16 amino acids. The CDR3 here is CASSVWTGDGADTQYF. Written as DNA, the CDR3 is TGTGCCAGCAGTGTGTGGACGGGCGACGGGGCAGATACGCAGTATTTT.

The chain carries TRBV14 and TRBJ1-1; D not certain. The V gene lost 4 bases and the J gene lost 3 bases, with 15 bases spanning the gap. The CDR3 runs to 15 residues. Germline-derived CDR1 and CDR2 are SGHDN and FVKESK. CDR3 DNA sequence: TGTGCCAGCAGCCCTCGGAGTCCGGCGGACACTGAAGCTTTCTTT. As protein: CASSPRSPADTEAFF. Based on the CDR3 plus reference TRBV14 and TRBJ1-1, the full variable domain is EAGVTQFPSHSVIEKGQTVTLRCDPISGHDNLYWYRRVMGKEIKFLLHFVKESKQDESGMPNNRFLAERTGGTYSTLKVQPAELEDSGVYFCASSPRSPADTEAFFGQGTRLTVV.

The chain joins TRBV20-1 to TRBJ2-1, with 10 nucleotides matching TRBD2. Germline trimming cut 5 bases from V and 10 bases from J; bases unmatched to any gene: 11. Germline V gives CDR1 DFQATT, CDR2 SNEGSKA (reference sequence). The CDR3 is 14 residues long. DNA for the CDR3: TGCAGTGCTGGATTTAGCGGGAGGAGGGGAGAGCAGTTCTTC. It encodes CSAGFSGRRGEQFF.

This clonotype came up a few times. V is TRBV7-8 and J is TRBJ2-3, with 10 bases lining up with TRBD1. Germline V CDR1 and CDR2: SGHVS, FQNEAQ. The CDR3 is 16 amino acids. Trimming cost V 5 bases and J 5 bases; bases outside gene matches: 10. The CDR3 nucleotides read TGTGCCAGCAGCCTGCAGACAGGGGGCGAGGTAGATACGCAGTATTTT. It translates to CASSLQTGGEVDTQYF.

The gene calls are TRBV29-1 and TRBJ2-3, with no clear D. Germline lookup yields CDR1 SQVTM and CDR2 ANQGSEA. V was pared by 5 bases and J by 5 bases, with 8 bases between. This CDR3 has 11 residues. CDR3 amino acids: CSVRIGDTQYF. The DNA for the CDR3 is TGCAGCGTTAGGATTGGAGATACGCAGTATTTT.

This clonotype has more than one count but fewer than ten. V usage is TRBV29-1 and J usage is TRBJ2-1; a possible D gene is TRBD2 (6 bases). The length of the CDR3 is 14 residues. Trimming cost V 4 bases and J 0 bases, with 10 bases left between them. Per the germline V gene, CDR1 is SQVTM and CDR2 is ANQGSEA. The CDR3 loop reads CSVVLASSYNEQFF. The CDR3 bases are TGCAGCGTTGTTCTAGCGAGCTCCTACAATGAGCAGTTCTTC.

The V call is TRBV6-5, the J call TRBJ2-2; TRBD1 matches at 8 bases. Germline CDR1 and CDR2: MNHEY and SVGAGI. The length of the CDR3 is 15 residues. Losses at the gene ends were 2 bases for V and 6 bases for J; bases not matched to a gene: 5. The CDR3 sequence: CASSYGQGASGELFF. The CDR3 DNA is TGTGCCAGCAGTTACGGGCAGGGGGCTTCCGGGGAGCTGTTTTTT.

The rearrangement links TRBV6-1 to TRBJ1-6; maybe TRBD1 (5 bases). CDR1 is MNHNS, CDR2 SASEGT, per germline. The CDR3 has 14 amino acids. Trimming removed 7 bases from V and 2 bases from J, with 9 bases in between. The DNA of the CDR3 is TGTGCCAGCAACCGGGACGCCTATAATTCACCCCTCCACTTT. This gives the protein CASNRDAYNSPLHF.

This clonotype was observed a handful of times. The gene calls are TRBV2 and TRBJ1-1, with a weak D call TRBD1 (5 bases). Trimming took off 2 bases at V and 1 base at J, with 8 bases between the two ends. This CDR3 has 14 residues. CDR1 SNHLY and CDR2 FYNNEI come from the germline V gene. In DNA, the CDR3 is TGTGCCAGCAGTGAACTACAGGCGAACACTGAAGCTTTCTTT. It encodes CASSELQANTEAFF.

This clonotype turned up a few times. The V call is TRBV7-2, the J call TRBJ1-3; TRBD1 might be the D (5 bases). Germline-derived CDR1 and CDR2 are SGHTA and FQGNSA. There are 16 residues in the CDR3. The germline V and J ends were trimmed by 2 bases and 9 bases, with 20 bases remaining between them. This CDR3 is CASSLRFRGPTSTIYF. CDR3 in DNA: TGTGCCAGCAGCTTAAGATTTCGGGGCCCGACAAGCACCATATATTTT.